This is a list of T cell receptor beta chains from one sample in a study of vaccination effects on CD4 cells after COVID-19. These receptors' antigens are unknown. Sequencing was performed with immunoSEQ multiplex PCR; in TCRdb, only in-frame clones are kept and a portion is missing. This table holds around 81,000 clones, over 75% found once. The sample here was CD4+ T cells from PBMCs cultured with HCoV-OC43 spike peptides, taken after COVID-19 vaccination. The receptors were sampled from a human donor who received a COVID-19 vaccine. The CDR3 runs from the conserved cysteine through the conserved F or W. D genes are given only for firm matches. Expanded clones get a size class; other rows say once, few or many, or leave the size out.

j_call | clone_size | v_call | d_call | cdr3_aa | cdr3_nt
TRBJ1-3 | - | TRBV5-1 | - | CASSAVGGSGNTIYF | TGCGCCAGCAGCGCAGTGGGAGGATCAGGAAACACCATATATTTT
TRBJ1-1 | - | TRBV3-1/TRBV3-2 | - | CASSLQNTEAFF | TGTGCCAGCAGCCTACAGAACACTGAAGCTTTCTTT
TRBJ2-1 | - | TRBV19 | TRBD1 | CASRSRQGSNEQFF | TGTGCCAGTAGATCGCGACAGGGGAGCAATGAGCAGTTCTTC
TRBJ2-5 | - | TRBV5-6 | TRBD2 | CASSSRTSGGRETQYF | TGTGCCAGCAGCTCACGTACTAGCGGGGGGAGGGAGACCCAGTACTTC
TRBJ1-2 | - | TRBV28 | TRBD1 | CASSLVGQGIFNYGYTF | TGTGCCAGCAGTTTAGTGGGACAGGGGATCTTTAACTATGGCTACACCTTC
TRBJ1-3 | - | TRBV7-8 | TRBD1 | CASRLTGDSGNTIYF | TGTGCCAGCAGATTGACAGGGGACTCTGGAAACACCATATATTTT
TRBJ2-3 | - | TRBV10-2 | - | CASSESRGITDTQYF | TGCGCCAGCAGTGAGTCTAGGGGAATCACAGATACGCAGTATTTT
TRBJ2-2 | - | TRBV7-3 | - | CASSFQTGTGELFF | TGTGCCAGCAGCTTCCAGACAGGTACCGGGGAGCTGTTTTTT
TRBJ1-3 | - | TRBV7-2 | - | CASSLNLDTAGNTIYF | TGTGCCAGCAGCTTAAACTTAGACACGGCCGGAAACACCATATATTTT
TRBJ1-1 | once | TRBV29-1 | - | CSVARSLLNTEAFF | TGCAGCGTTGCGAGGAGTTTATTGAACACTGAAGCTTTCTTT
TRBJ1-1 | - | TRBV9 | - | CASSVADGTEAFF | TGTGCCAGCAGCGTAGCGGACGGAACTGAAGCTTTCTTT
TRBJ2-4 | - | TRBV10-2 | - | CASRIGQQNIQYF | TGCGCCAGCAGAATAGGACAGCAAAACATTCAGTACTTC
TRBJ1-3 | - | TRBV5-1 | - | CASSLAGRSSGNTIYF | TGCGCCAGCAGCTTGGCAGGGCGAAGCTCTGGAAACACCATATATTTT
TRBJ1-6 | few | TRBV5-6 | TRBD1 | CASSLLDRGDSPLHF | TGTGCCAGCAGCTTGTTGGACAGGGGTGATTCACCCCTCCACTTT
TRBJ1-4 | - | TRBV28 | TRBD1 | CASSWQGVEEKLFF | TGTGCCAGCAGTTGGCAGGGGGTAGAGGAAAAACTGTTTTTT
TRBJ1-5 | - | TRBV24-1 | - | CATSDRNRQPQHF | TGTGCCACCAGTGATAGAAACAGGCAGCCCCAGCATTTT
TRBJ1-4 | - | TRBV7-9 | TRBD1 | CASSQGALEGEKLFF | TGTGCCAGCAGCCAGGGGGCTCTCGAGGGCGAAAAACTGTTTTTT
TRBJ2-3 | once | TRBV24-1 | - | CATGRRGADTQYF | TGTGCCACCGGCCGCAGGGGCGCAGATACGCAGTATTTT
TRBJ1-2 | - | TRBV7-2 | TRBD1 | CASSLQGAKGYTF | TGTGCCAGCAGCTTACAGGGGGCAAAAGGCTACACCTTC
TRBJ1-2 | - | TRBV28 | - | CASSQLGTGYTF | TGTGCCAGCAGCCAATTGGGGACTGGCTACACCTTC
TRBJ2-2 | - | TRBV14 | - | CASSRQLNTGELFF | TGTGCCAGCAGCCGACAGCTTAACACCGGGGAGCTGTTTTTT
TRBJ1-1 | - | TRBV5-1 | TRBD1 | CASRLDRGSGNTEAFF | TGCGCCAGCAGGTTGGACAGGGGGAGCGGGAACACTGAAGCTTTCTTT
TRBJ2-5 | - | TRBV19 | - | CASRSGPLGETQYF | TGTGCCAGTAGGTCCGGACCCTTGGGGGAGACCCAGTACTTC
TRBJ1-2 | - | TRBV7-9 | - | CASSNRAPGYTF | TGTGCCAGCAGCAACCGGGCCCCGGGCTACACCTTC
TRBJ1-2 | once | TRBV7-9 | - | CASSPKGTSGTNYGYTF | TGTGCCAGCAGCCCAAAGGGAACGTCAGGGACTAACTATGGCTACACCTTC
TRBJ1-2 | once | TRBV7-3 | - | CASSPRDGVYGYTF | TGTGCCAGCAGCCCTCGGGACGGCGTCTATGGCTACACCTTC
TRBJ2-5 | - | TRBV5-1 | - | CASSANGGRETQYF | TGCGCCAGCAGCGCGAATGGGGGGCGGGAGACCCAGTACTTC
TRBJ2-2 | - | TRBV5-6 | TRBD1 | CASSLALRGLANTGELFF | TGTGCCAGCAGCTTGGCTCTAAGGGGGCTAGCGAACACCGGGGAGCTGTTTTTT
TRBJ2-3 | - | TRBV27 | - | CASSLNWGPGLSTDTQYF | TGTGCCAGCAGTTTAAACTGGGGGCCTGGACTCAGCACAGATACGCAGTATTTT
TRBJ1-1 | - | TRBV10-2 | - | CASSPQGNTEAFF | TGCGCCAGCAGCCCTCAGGGTAACACTGAAGCTTTCTTT
TRBJ2-2 | few | TRBV7-6 | TRBD1 | CASSRGQGAPGELFF | TGTGCCAGCAGCAGGGGACAGGGGGCTCCCGGGGAGCTGTTTTTT
TRBJ2-5 | - | TRBV5-1 | TRBD2 | CASSILAGGNQETQYF | TGCGCCAGCAGCATACTAGCGGGGGGGAACCAAGAGACCCAGTACTTC
TRBJ1-4 | - | TRBV28 | TRBD1 | CASSGVTGARNEKLFF | TGTGCCAGCAGTGGGGTTACAGGGGCGAGGAATGAAAAACTGTTTTTT
TRBJ1-6 | - | TRBV28 | - | CASSFGTPNSPLHF | TGTGCCAGCAGTTTCGGTACCCCAAATTCACCCCTCCACTTT
TRBJ1-4 | - | TRBV5-1 | - | CASSLRGSEKLFF | TGCGCCAGCAGCTTGAGGGGCTCGGAAAAACTGTTTTTT
TRBJ1-2 | few | TRBV11-2 | - | CASSSPGHANYGYTF | TGTGCCAGCAGCTCACCGGGACACGCTAACTATGGCTACACCTTC
TRBJ1-1 | - | TRBV10-2 | - | CASTPAGVNTEAFF | TGCGCCAGCACCCCCGCGGGGGTGAACACTGAAGCTTTCTTT
TRBJ1-1 | - | TRBV6-1 | - | CASSEGPVEAFF | TGTGCCAGCAGTGAAGGCCCAGTTGAAGCTTTCTTT
TRBJ2-3 | - | TRBV6-5 | - | CASSYSQVSTDTQYF | TGTGCCAGCAGTTACTCCCAGGTCAGCACAGATACGCAGTATTTT
TRBJ1-5 | - | TRBV2 | - | CASSSRLVAQPQHF | TGTGCCAGCAGTTCGAGGTTGGTGGCTCAGCCCCAGCATTTT
TRBJ2-1 | once | TRBV27 | - | CASSLAGEQFF | TGTGCCAGCAGTTTAGCCGGTGAGCAGTTCTTC
TRBJ1-2 | - | TRBV2 | TRBD1 | CASRWWTGPDYGYTF | TGTGCCAGCAGGTGGTGGACAGGGCCAGACTATGGCTACACCTTC
TRBJ1-4 | - | TRBV19 | - | CASSYGAWEKLFF | TGTGCCAGTAGTTACGGGGCCTGGGAAAAACTGTTTTTT
TRBJ1-5 | - | TRBV7-2 | - | CASSLVGTAHPQPQHF | TGTGCCAGCAGCTTAGTGGGCACCGCTCACCCTCAGCCCCAGCATTTT
TRBJ1-2 | once | TRBV7-3 | - | CASSLDGYGYTF | TGTGCCAGCAGCTTAGACGGCTATGGCTACACCTTC
TRBJ1-3 | few | TRBV2 | - | CASSKQTWITSGNTIYF | TGTGCCAGCAGTAAGCAGACTTGGATAACCTCTGGAAACACCATATATTTT
TRBJ2-1 | - | TRBV12-3/TRBV12-4 | - | CASNQVGPEQFF | TGTGCCAGCAATCAGGTCGGCCCTGAGCAGTTCTTC
TRBJ2-5 | - | TRBV19 | TRBD2 | CATGGGASQETQYF | TGTGCCACCGGCGGGGGGGCCAGTCAAGAGACCCAGTACTTC
TRBJ1-2 | - | TRBV10-2 | - | CASSESGGGSYGYTF | TGCGCCAGCAGTGAGTCGGGGGGAGGAAGCTATGGCTACACCTTC
TRBJ2-3 | - | TRBV2 | TRBD1 | CASSKQGAGTDTQYF | TGTGCCAGCTCGAAACAGGGGGCAGGCACAGATACGCAGTATTTT
TRBJ2-5 | - | TRBV3-1/TRBV3-2 | TRBD2 | CASSQDPLAGGRETQYF | TGTGCCAGCAGCCAAGACCCCCTAGCGGGGGGCCGGGAGACCCAGTACTTC
TRBJ1-4 | - | TRBV30 | - | CAWRSEKLFF | TGTGCCTGGAGGAGTGAAAAACTGTTTTTT
TRBJ2-1 | - | TRBV3-1/TRBV3-2 | TRBD1 | CASSQTGAGDEQFF | TGTGCCAGCAGCCAAACAGGGGCTGGCGATGAGCAGTTCTTC
TRBJ2-6 | - | TRBV3-1/TRBV3-2 | - | CASSQPDPGANVLTF | TGTGCCAGCAGCCAACCGGATCCTGGGGCCAACGTCCTGACTTTC
TRBJ2-5 | - | TRBV5-1 | TRBD2 | CASSFGLVAGETQYF | TGCGCCAGCAGCTTCGGGTTGGTAGCGGGAGAGACCCAGTACTTC
TRBJ2-5 | - | TRBV25-1 | - | CASSARPTTYQETQYF | TGTGCCAGCAGTGCCCGTCCGACAACGTACCAAGAGACCCAGTACTTC
TRBJ1-2 | - | TRBV6-2/TRBV6-3 | - | CASSYSAGNYGYTF | TGTGCCAGCAGTTACTCAGCAGGGAACTATGGCTACACCTTC
TRBJ1-1 | - | TRBV5-1 | - | CASSLPGANEAFF | TGCGCCAGCAGCTTGCCGGGGGCGAATGAAGCTTTCTTT
TRBJ1-6 | - | TRBV15 | TRBD1 | CATSRGKTGEYSPLHF | TGTGCCACCAGCAGAGGGAAGACAGGGGAATACTCACCCCTCCACTTT